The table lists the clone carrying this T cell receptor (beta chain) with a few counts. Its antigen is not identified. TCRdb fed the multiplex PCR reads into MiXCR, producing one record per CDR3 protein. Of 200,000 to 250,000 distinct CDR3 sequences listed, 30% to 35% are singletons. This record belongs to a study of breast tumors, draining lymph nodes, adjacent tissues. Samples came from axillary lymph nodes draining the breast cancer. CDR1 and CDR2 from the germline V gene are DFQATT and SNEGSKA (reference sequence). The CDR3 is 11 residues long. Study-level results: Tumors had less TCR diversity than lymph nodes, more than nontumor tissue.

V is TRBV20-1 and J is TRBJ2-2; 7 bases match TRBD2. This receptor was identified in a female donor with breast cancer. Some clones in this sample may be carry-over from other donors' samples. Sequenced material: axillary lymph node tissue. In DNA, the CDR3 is TGCAGCGTTGGGGGGGCCGGGGAGCTGTTTTTT. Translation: CSVGGAGELFF.